This TCR beta chain was sequenced for a study of beta chain features in type 1 diabetes. Overall study context: The study found patients and healthy donors alike in age, gender and cell yields. The study, taken as a whole, reports: Type 1 diabetes patients showed a moderate but significant shortening of TCRB CDR3s in all four CD4+ subsets.

This clone was picked up a small number of times. Its antigen is undetermined. The entirety of the isolated RNA underwent reverse transcription, so expressed TCRB transcripts were sequenced. Generated by immunoSEQ multiplex PCR, the TCRdb table keeps only in-frame clones and is missing some. Of about 300,000 clones listed, about 14% are singletons. Looked up from germline, CDR1 is SNHLY and CDR2 is FYNNEI. CDR3 length: 15 residues. Germline trimming cut 7 bases from V and 6 bases from J; bases unmatched to any gene: 6. Sequencing was performed on naive CD4+ T cells from blood. The chain joins TRBV2 to TRBJ2-1; 13 nucleotides match TRBD2. The receptor was isolated from a woman between 18 and 29 years old with type 1 diabetes. CDR3 sequence reads: CASIVGLAGVNEQFF. The CDR3 DNA follows: TGTGCCAGCATCGTCGGACTAGCGGGAGTCAATGAGCAGTTCTTC.